This TCR beta chain was captured by sequencing in a study of PD-1 blockade in classical Hodgkin lymphoma. Germline V gives CDR1 MNHNS, CDR2 SASEGT. Trimming removed 8 bases at V and 4 bases at J, with 19 bases between. The CDR3 is made up of 15 amino acids. Every patient was affected by relapse after autologous stem cell transplantation, while exposure to brentuximab vedotin was not uniform. TCRdb's table, derived via immunoSEQ multiplex PCR, lists solely in-frame clones and lacks some. This table has about 90,000 clones, 89% appearing once. The source material was peripheral blood mononuclear cells (PBMCs), sampled before the second cycle of nivolumab. J is TRBJ2-3 and V is TRBV6-1; D could derive from TRBD1 or TRBD2 (6 bases each). The sequence derives from a human donor with classical Hodgkin lymphoma. CDR3 in amino acids: CASPPTGWGADTQYF. DNA of the CDR3: TGTGCCAGCCCGCCCACAGGGTGGGGGGCAGATACGCAGTATTTT.